Following are 24 T cell receptor beta chains from one sample sequenced in a study of cytomegalovirus exposure and HLA in healthy donors. PCR involved 60 Vbeta and 13 Jbeta primers. Using immunoSEQ multiplex PCR, the repertoire was profiled, and TCRdb retains in-frame clones only, with some absent. The data contain about 54,000 clones, approximately 82% of them singletons. The material sequenced was PBMCs. The receptors originated from a woman under 30 in good health and CMV-seronegative.

The gene calls are TRBV6-5 and TRBJ1-1, with TRBD1 as a possible D gene (6 bases). This CDR3 comprises 15 residues. Germline V gene data show CDR1 as MNHEY and CDR2 as SVGAGI. Trimming left V 0 bases short and J 1 base short, with 9 bases between. CDR3 in DNA: TGTGCCAGCAGTTACTCGGGGACATCGAACACTGAAGCTTTCTTT. Amino acids: CASSYSGTSNTEAFF.

The gene calls are TRBV5-1 and TRBJ1-1; 7 nucleotides align to TRBD1. The CDR3 is made up of 15 amino acids. V trimming: 4 bases; J trimming: 0 bases; junction bases outside the gene matches: 6. Germline lookup yields CDR1 SGHRS and CDR2 YFSETQ. The CDR3 here is CASSQQTGLNTEAFF. The DNA for the CDR3 is TGCGCCAGCAGCCAACAGACAGGGTTGAACACTGAAGCTTTCTTT.

This clone was detected once. The chain uses TRBV4-2 and TRBJ2-1; 8 bases map to TRBD1. Trimming removed 5 bases from V and 6 bases from J; junction bases left unmatched: 6. The V gene's germline CDR1 is LGHNA and CDR2 YNFKEQ. The CDR3 runs 14 residues. The CDR3 loop reads CASSSKTGANEQFF. The CDR3 nucleotides read TGTGCCAGCAGCTCGAAGACAGGGGCCAATGAGCAGTTCTTC.

The chain employs TRBV28 and TRBJ1-1; no definite D call. Germline V gene sequence: CDR1 MDHEN, CDR2 SYDVKM. CDR3 size: 10 residues. V lost 6 bases to trimming and J lost 5 bases, with 4 bases between them. The CDR3 protein is CASRETEAFF. The CDR3 nucleotides read TGTGCCAGCAGGGAGACTGAAGCTTTCTTT.

The genes are TRBV4-2 and TRBJ2-1, with TRBD2 identical over 8 bases. From germline, CDR1 is LGHNA and CDR2 YNFKEQ. V lost 0 bases, J lost 8 bases, and 9 bases stayed unmatched. CDR3 length equals 16 residues. CDR3 nucleotide sequence: TGTGCCAGCAGCCAAGAAACGGGACTAGGGGGGGATGAGCAGTTCTTC. Translated, it gives CASSQETGLGGDEQFF.

On this clone itself: One end of the junction varies from germline; a read error may be responsible. The J gene is TRBJ2-6, the V gene TRBV11-2; maybe TRBD1 (5 bases). Germline V gene sequence: CDR1 SGHAT, CDR2 FQNNGV. The CDR3 sequence is 16 residues long. CDR3 sequence (DNA): TGTGCCAGCAGCTCTCACGTCCCCTCTGGGGCCAACGGCCTGACTTTC. It is translated as CASSSHVPSGANGLTF.

The chain uses TRBV7-3 and TRBJ2-1; 7 positions agree with TRBD2. The CDR3 has 15 residues. Germline CDR1 SGHTA, CDR2 FQGTGA. With 8 bases clipped from V and 3 bases from J, the junction kept 10 bases outside the gene matches. CDR3 protein: CASGPGGLGYNEQFF. CDR3 sequence (DNA): TGTGCCAGCGGCCCGGGGGGACTCGGCTACAATGAGCAGTTCTTC.

This chain connects TRBV27 to TRBJ1-2; D remains unclear. V dropped 5 bases and J dropped 5 bases, with 6 bases sitting between them. CDR1 is MNHEY and CDR2 is SMNVEV in the germline V gene (reference sequence). CDR3 length: 11 amino acids. As DNA, the CDR3 is TGTGCCAGCAGTCCGGGTTATGGCTACACCTTC. Translation gives CASSPGYGYTF.

The V gene is TRBV10-2, the J gene TRBJ1-1; D is perhaps TRBD1 (5 bases). The CDR3 length is 14 residues. Germline CDR1 is WSHSY and CDR2 is SAAADI. The V end lost 3 bases, the J end lost 4 bases, and 12 bases lay between the germline ends. The CDR3 loop reads CASSDSGGTTEAFF. DNA for the CDR3: TGCGCCAGCAGTGACTCGGGGGGGACCACTGAAGCTTTCTTT.

This clone has just one count. The genes are TRBV6-5 and TRBJ2-7; perhaps TRBD1 as D (6 bases). From germline, CDR1 is MNHEY and CDR2 SVGAGI. V lost 3 bases to trimming and J lost 2 bases, with 8 bases between them. This CDR3 contains 13 residues. The CDR3 sequence: CASSYRGTYEQYF. CDR3 nucleotides: TGTGCCAGCAGTTATAGGGGGACCTACGAGCAGTACTTC.

This clone was seen only once. The rearrangement links TRBV6-1 to TRBJ2-1; 11 bases map to TRBD2. This CDR3 contains 15 residues. Trimming removed 7 bases from V and 7 bases from J; junction bases left unmatched: 9. Germline loops: CDR1 MNHNS, CDR2 SASEGT. CDR3 sequence reads: CASTITSGSGNEQFF. CDR3 coding DNA: TGTGCCAGCACCATCACTAGCGGGAGTGGAAATGAGCAGTTCTTC.

A single count supports this clone. The rearrangement uses TRBV27 and TRBJ2-7, with 7 positions matching TRBD1. The V gene's germline CDR1 is MNHEY and CDR2 SMNVEV (reference sequence). The V and J ends lost 3 bases and 2 bases, in that order; junction bases with no gene match: 1. The CDR3 totals 13 residues. CDR3 DNA sequence: TGTGCCAGCAGTTTGGGACAGCCCTACGAGCAGTACTTC. Translation: CASSLGQPYEQYF.

J is TRBJ2-1 and V is TRBV27, with 11 bases matching TRBD2. V lost 7 bases and J lost 7; bases outside the gene matches: 9. This CDR3 comprises 15 residues. Germline CDR1 and CDR2: MNHEY and SMNVEV (reference sequence). The CDR3 protein is CASIYTSGSANEQFF. CDR3 DNA: TGTGCCAGCATCTACACTAGCGGGAGTGCGAATGAGCAGTTCTTC.

J is TRBJ1-4 and V is TRBV28; D call uncertain. This CDR3 has 11 amino acids. Trimming removed 9 bases at V and 4 bases at J, with 6 bases between. Per germline, CDR1 MDHEN and CDR2 SYDVKM. CDR3: CASIGNEKLFF. In DNA form, the CDR3 reads TGTGCCAGTATCGGTAATGAAAAACTGTTTTTT.

The V call is TRBV5-6, the J call TRBJ2-7; 9 bases are shared with TRBD2. The CDR3 has 15 residues. Germline lookup yields CDR1 SGHDT and CDR2 YYEEEE. The J segment lost 2 bases and the V segment lost 0 bases, leaving 3 bases of the junction unmatched. The CDR3 sequence is CASSLGLAGTYEQYF. The CDR3 nucleotides read TGTGCCAGCAGCTTGGGGCTAGCGGGAACCTACGAGCAGTACTTC.

The V gene is TRBV27, the J gene TRBJ2-1; perhaps TRBD1 as D (5 bases). The V and J ends lost 2 bases and 15 bases respectively, with 11 bases between them. The CDR3 is made up of 11 amino acids. From germline, CDR1 is MNHEY and CDR2 SMNVEV (reference sequence). CDR3 DNA sequence: TGTGCCAGCAGTTTACGACAGAGTTGGTTCTTC. Its protein product is CASSLRQSWFF.

The chain couples TRBV28 to TRBJ2-7; D is undetermined. The length of the CDR3 is 11 residues. The germline V gene has CDR1 MDHEN and CDR2 SYDVKM. The V and J ends lost 8 bases and 5 bases respectively, with 10 bases between them. CDR3 region: CASLSPDEQYF. The CDR3 DNA sequence: TGTGCCAGCCTGTCCCCTGACGAGCAGTACTTC.

The chain recombines TRBV9 with TRBJ1-3, with 10 nucleotides matching TRBD1. The CDR3 consists of 16 residues. V was clipped by 2 bases and J by 4 bases; unmatched bases: 6. Germline values: CDR1 SGDLS, CDR2 YYNGEE. The DNA for the CDR3 is TGTGCCAGCAGCGTCTCCGGGACAGGGGTCGGAAACACCATATATTTT. Translation gives CASSVSGTGVGNTIYF.

The chain combines TRBV5-4 with TRBJ2-5; 9 bases agree with TRBD2. The length of the CDR3 is 15 residues. The germline CDR1 and CDR2 sequences are SGHNT and YYREEE (reference sequence). Trimming took 2 bases from V and 5 from J; bases not matched to a gene: 7. The CDR3 reads CASSLLAGEEETQYF. CDR3 coding DNA: TGTGCCAGCAGCTTATTAGCGGGAGAGGAGGAGACCCAGTACTTC.

This chain connects TRBV6-1 to TRBJ1-6; 9 positions agree with TRBD1. The CDR3 contains 19 residues. V gave up 4 bases and J gave up 2 bases; unmatched junction bases: 12. CDR1 and CDR2 (germline): MNHNS, SASEGT. The CDR3 DNA reads TGTGCCAGCAGTGCTTTAAGGGACAGGGCGGTTGCCTATAATTCACCCCTCCACTTT. The encoded protein is CASSALRDRAVAYNSPLHF.

This clone was recorded only once. V is TRBV4-2 and J is TRBJ2-7; the D gene is possibly TRBD2 (5 bases). The V gene's germline CDR1 is LGHNA and CDR2 YNFKEQ. The CDR3 is made up of 14 amino acids. V was shortened by 6 bases and J by 0 bases, with 12 bases between the two germline ends. The CDR3 reads CASRPLGSSYEQYF. CDR3 in DNA: TGTGCCAGCAGACCCCTAGGGAGCTCCTACGAGCAGTACTTC.

The sample holds a few counts of this clone. The CDR3 sequence is CASSLDRGTEAFF. CDR3 bases: TGTGCCAGCAGCTTAGATAGGGGCACTGAAGCTTTCTTT. The rearrangement joins TRBV7-3 to TRBJ1-1, with D possibly TRBD1 on 5 matching bases. V lost 2 bases and J lost 4, with 8 bases in between. CDR3 size: 13 residues. Germline CDR1 SGHTA, CDR2 FQGTGA.

As for this clone: Compared with germline, one end of the junction differs, possibly owing to a read error. The gene calls are TRBV7-9 and TRBJ2-7; tentatively, D is TRBD2 (5 bases). The CDR3 covers 15 residues. CDR1 is SEHNR and CDR2 is FQNEAQ in the germline V gene (reference sequence). CDR3 loop: CSSSYLVGESDEQYF. DNA of the CDR3: TGTTCCAGCAGCTACTTGGTGGGAGAAAGCGACGAGCAGTACTTC.

This rearrangement joins TRBV4-2 to TRBJ2-2; possibly TRBD2 for D (6 bases). Germline V gene data show CDR1 as LGHNA and CDR2 as YNFKEQ. This CDR3 spans 19 amino acids. V gave up 2 bases and J gave up 2 bases, with 21 bases separating them. DNA of the CDR3: TGTGCCAGCAGCCAAATATCAACGGGAGAGTGGGGTAACACCGGGGAGCTGTTTTTT. This sequence encodes CASSQISTGEWGNTGELFF.